This T cell receptor beta chain appears in the sequencing data of a study of PD-L1 blockade in urothelial cancer. For the study at large: Patients' prior chemotherapy regimens numbered 0 to 3.

Clones were read by immunoSEQ multiplex PCR, and TCRdb kept only the in-frame ones, dropping some. The data contain 55,000 to 70,000 clones, about 86% of them singletons. This sequence was found in a man aged 45-60 years with urothelial cancer. This specimen consisted of PBMCs, obtained around atezolizumab (anti-PD-L1) treatment.

The DNA of the CDR3 is TGTGCCAGCCGGGACAGGGATAATTCACCCCTCCACTTT. It encodes CASRDRDNSPLHF. The chain has TRBV6-5 and TRBJ1-6; 9 bases align to TRBD1. Trimming took 8 bases from V and 5 from J; bases not matched to a gene: 1. The CDR3 totals 13 residues. Germline V gene sequence: CDR1 MNHEY, CDR2 SVGAGI.